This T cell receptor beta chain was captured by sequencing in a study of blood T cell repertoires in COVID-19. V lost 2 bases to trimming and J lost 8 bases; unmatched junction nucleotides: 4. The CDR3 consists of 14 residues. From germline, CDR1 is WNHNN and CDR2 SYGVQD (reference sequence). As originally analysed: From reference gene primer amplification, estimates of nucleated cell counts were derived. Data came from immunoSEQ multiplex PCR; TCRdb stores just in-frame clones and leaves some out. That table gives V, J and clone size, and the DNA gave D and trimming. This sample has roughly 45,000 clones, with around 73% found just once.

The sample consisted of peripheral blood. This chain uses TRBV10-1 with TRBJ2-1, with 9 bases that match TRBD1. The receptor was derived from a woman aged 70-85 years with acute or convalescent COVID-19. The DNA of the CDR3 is TGCGCCAGCAGTGAGGGACAGGGGTATGATGAGCAGTTCTTC. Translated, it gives CASSEGQGYDEQFF.